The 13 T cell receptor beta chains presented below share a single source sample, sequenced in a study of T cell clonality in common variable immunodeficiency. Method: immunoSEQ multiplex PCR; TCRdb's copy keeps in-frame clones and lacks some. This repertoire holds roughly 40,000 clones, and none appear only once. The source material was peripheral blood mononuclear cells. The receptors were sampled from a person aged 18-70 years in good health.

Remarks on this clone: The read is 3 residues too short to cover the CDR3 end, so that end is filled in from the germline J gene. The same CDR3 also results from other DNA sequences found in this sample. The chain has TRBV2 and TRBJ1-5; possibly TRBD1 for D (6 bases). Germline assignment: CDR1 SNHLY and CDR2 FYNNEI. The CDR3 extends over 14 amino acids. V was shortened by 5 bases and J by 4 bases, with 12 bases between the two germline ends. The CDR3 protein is CASSKGQGNQPQHF. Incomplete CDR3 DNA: TGTGCCAGCAGTAAGGGGCAGGGGAATCAGCCC.

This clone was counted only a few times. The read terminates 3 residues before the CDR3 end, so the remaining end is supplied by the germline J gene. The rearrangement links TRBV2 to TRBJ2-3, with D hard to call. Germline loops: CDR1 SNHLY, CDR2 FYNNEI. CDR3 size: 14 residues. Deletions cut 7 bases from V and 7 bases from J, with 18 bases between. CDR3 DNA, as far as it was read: TGTGCCAGCAAGGATCGGCCGCTCGACAATACG. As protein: CASKDRPLDNT. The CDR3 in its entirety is CASKDRPLDNTQYF.

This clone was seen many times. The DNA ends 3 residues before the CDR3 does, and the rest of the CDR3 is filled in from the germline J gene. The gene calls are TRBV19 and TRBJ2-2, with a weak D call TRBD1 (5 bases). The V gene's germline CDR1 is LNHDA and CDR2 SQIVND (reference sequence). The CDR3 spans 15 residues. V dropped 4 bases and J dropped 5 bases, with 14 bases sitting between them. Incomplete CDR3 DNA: TGTGCCAGTAGTACCCGACAGATACGGACCGGGGAG. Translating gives CASSTRQIRTGE. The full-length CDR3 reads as CASSTRQIRTGELFF.

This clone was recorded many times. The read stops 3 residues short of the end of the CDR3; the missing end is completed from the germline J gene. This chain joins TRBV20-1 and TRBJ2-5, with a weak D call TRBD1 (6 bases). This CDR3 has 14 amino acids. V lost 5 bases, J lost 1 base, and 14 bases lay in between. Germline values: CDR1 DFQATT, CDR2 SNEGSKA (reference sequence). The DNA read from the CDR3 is TGCAGTGCTCACCACCGGGACACCCAAGAGACC. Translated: CSAHHRDTQET. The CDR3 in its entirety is CSAHHRDTQETQYF.

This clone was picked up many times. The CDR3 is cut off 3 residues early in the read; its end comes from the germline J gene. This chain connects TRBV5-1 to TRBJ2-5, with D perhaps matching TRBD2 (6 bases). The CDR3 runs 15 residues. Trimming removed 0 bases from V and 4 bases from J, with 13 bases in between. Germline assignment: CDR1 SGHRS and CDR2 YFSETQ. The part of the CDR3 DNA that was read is TGCGCCAGCAGCTTGGAACCCCAAGCGGGAGAGACC. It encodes CASSLEPQAGET. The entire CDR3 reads CASSLEPQAGETQYF.

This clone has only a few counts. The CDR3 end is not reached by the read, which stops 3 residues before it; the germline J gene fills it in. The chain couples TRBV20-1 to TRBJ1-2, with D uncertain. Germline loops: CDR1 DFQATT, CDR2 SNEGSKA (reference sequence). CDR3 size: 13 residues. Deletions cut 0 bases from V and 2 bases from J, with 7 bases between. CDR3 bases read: TGCAGTGCTAGAGATTCCGCGAACTATGGC. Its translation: CSARDSANYG. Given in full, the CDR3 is CSARDSANYGYTF.

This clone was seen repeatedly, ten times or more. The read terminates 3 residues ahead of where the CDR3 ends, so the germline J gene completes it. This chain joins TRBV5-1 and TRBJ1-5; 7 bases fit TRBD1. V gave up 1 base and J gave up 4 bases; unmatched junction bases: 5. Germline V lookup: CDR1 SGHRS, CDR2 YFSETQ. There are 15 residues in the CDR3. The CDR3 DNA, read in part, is TGCGCCAGCAGCTTGTCCGGGACAGTGAATCAGCCC. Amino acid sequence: CASSLSGTVNQP. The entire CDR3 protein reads CASSLSGTVNQPQHF. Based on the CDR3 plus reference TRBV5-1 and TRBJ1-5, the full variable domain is KAGVTQTPRYLIKTRGQQVTLSCSPISGHRSVSWYQQTPGQGLQFLFEYFSETQRNKGNFPGRFSGRQFSNSRSEMNVSTLELGDSALYLCASSLSGTVNQPQHFGDGTRLSIL.

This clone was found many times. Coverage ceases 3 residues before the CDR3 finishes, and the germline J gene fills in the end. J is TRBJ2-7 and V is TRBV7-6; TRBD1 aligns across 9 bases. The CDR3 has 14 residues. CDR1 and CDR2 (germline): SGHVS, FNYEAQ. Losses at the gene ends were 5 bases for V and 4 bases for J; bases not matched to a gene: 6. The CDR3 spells CASSVGTGRYEQYF. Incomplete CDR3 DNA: TGTGCCAGCAGCGTGGGGACAGGGAGATACGAG.

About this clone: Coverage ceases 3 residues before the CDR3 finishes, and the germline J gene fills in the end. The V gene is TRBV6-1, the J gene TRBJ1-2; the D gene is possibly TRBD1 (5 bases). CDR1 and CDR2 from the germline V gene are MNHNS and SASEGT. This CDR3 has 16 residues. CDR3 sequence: CASSDTLLRDSYDYTF. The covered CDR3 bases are TGTGCCAGCAGTGATACCCTCCTTCGGGACTCCTACGAC.

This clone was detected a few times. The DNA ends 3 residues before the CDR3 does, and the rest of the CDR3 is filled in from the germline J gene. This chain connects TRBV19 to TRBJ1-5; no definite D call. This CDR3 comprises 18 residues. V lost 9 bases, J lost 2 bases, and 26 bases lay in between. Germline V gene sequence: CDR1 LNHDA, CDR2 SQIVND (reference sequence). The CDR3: CASNPGTARVLGNQPQHF. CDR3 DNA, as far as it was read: TGTGCCAGCAACCCCGGTACAGCACGCGTCTTGGGCAATCAGCCC. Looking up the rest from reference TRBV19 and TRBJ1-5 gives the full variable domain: DGGITQSPKYLFRKEGQNVTLSCEQNLNHDAMYWYRQDPGQGLRLIYYSQIVNDFQKGDIAEGYSVSREKKESFPLTVTSAQKNPTAFYLCASNPGTARVLGNQPQHFGDGTRLSIL.

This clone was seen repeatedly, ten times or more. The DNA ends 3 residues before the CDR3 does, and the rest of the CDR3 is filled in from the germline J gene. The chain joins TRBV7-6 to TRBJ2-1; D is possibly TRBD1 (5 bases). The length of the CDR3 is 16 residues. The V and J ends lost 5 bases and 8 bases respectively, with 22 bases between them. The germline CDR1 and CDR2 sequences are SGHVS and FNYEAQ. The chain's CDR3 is CASSPTHGAEIDEQFF. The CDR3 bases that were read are TGTGCCAGCAGCCCCACTCATGGGGCCGAGATCGATGAG.

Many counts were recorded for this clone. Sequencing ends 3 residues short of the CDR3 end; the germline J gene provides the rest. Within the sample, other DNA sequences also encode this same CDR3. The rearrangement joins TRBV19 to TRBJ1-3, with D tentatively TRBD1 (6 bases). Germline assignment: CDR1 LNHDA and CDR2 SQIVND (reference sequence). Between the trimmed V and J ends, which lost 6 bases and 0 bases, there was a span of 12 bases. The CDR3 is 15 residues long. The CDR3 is CASSADRFSGNTIYF. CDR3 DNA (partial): TGTGCCAGTAGCGCCGACAGGTTCTCTGGAAACACC.

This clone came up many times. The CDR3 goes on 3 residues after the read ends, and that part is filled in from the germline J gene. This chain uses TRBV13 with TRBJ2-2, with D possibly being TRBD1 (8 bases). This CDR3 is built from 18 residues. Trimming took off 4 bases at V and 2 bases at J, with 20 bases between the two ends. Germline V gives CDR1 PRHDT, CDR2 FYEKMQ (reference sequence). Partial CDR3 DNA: TGTGCCAGCAGCTCGAGGAAAGACAGGGGACTAAACACCGGGGAG. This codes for CASSSRKDRGLNTGE. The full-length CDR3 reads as CASSSRKDRGLNTGELFF.